The 27 T cell receptor beta chains below come from one sample, sequenced in a study of T cells after yellow fever vaccination (dated by TCRdb to between 2018 and 2021). Library preparation employed 5' RACE. The listed sequencing device is Illumina NovaSeq 6000. TCRdb cleaned the public reads at Q25 with fastp, built clones with MiXCR and kept in-frame beta chains. CDR3 protein duplicates are merged, each entry listing the most common genes and DNA. The sample data list some 400,000 distinct CDR3 sequences, and around 20% of these were observed just once. The top ten clonotypes cover 15% to 20% of the sample. In light of the paper, this sample's treatment or condition label describes: live attenuated yellow fever vaccine strain. This specimen consisted of PBMCs, obtained before the yellow fever booster vaccination. Receptor source: a man aged 18 to 30 who received the YFV17D yellow fever vaccine.

V and J are TRBV29-1 and TRBJ1-1; 7 positions match TRBD1. CDR3 size: 13 residues. The germline gives CDR1 SQVTM, CDR2 ANQGSEA. V gave up 7 bases and J gave up 0 bases; unmatched junction bases: 5. CDR3 amino acids: CSGAGQLNTEAFF. In DNA, the CDR3 is TGCAGCGGTGCGGGACAGTTGAACACTGAAGCTTTCTTT.

This sequence joins TRBV4-3 and TRBJ1-6; D gene unclear. The CDR3 consists of 15 residues. Per the germline V gene, CDR1 is LGHNA and CDR2 is YSLEER. V dropped 0 bases and J dropped 9 bases, with 12 bases sitting between them. The chain's CDR3 is CASSQDWNRGSPLHF. As DNA, the CDR3 is TGCGCCAGCAGCCAAGATTGGAACAGAGGTTCACCCCTCCACTTT.

The V and J genes are TRBV24-1 and TRBJ1-5, with 9 bases matching TRBD1. Unmatched junction bases numbered 8, after V lost 3 bases and J lost 0 bases. Germline V gene lookup returns CDR1 KGHDR and CDR2 SFDVKD. CDR3 length: 18 residues. This chain's CDR3 is CATSDTDRGAYSNQPQHF. CDR3 bases: TGTGCCACCAGTGATACTGACAGGGGGGCTTATAGCAATCAGCCCCAGCATTTT.

This chain connects TRBV12-3 or TRBV12-4 to TRBJ2-1, with D possibly matching TRBD2 (7 bases). The V end was cut by 5 bases, the J end by 0 bases, with 14 bases between. The CDR3 totals 16 residues. CDR3: CASSPRGASSYNEQFF. The CDR3 bases are TGTGCCAGCAGTCCTCGGGGGGCTAGCTCCTACAATGAGCAGTTCTTC.

The V gene is TRBV4-2, the J gene TRBJ1-1; no clear D gene. Trimming removed 3 bases from V and 0 bases from J, with 17 bases in between. This CDR3 contains 17 residues. Germline assignment: CDR1 LGHNA and CDR2 YNFKEQ. CDR3 residues: CASSQRRQVSMNTEAFF. In nucleotides, the CDR3 is TGTGCCAGCAGCCAGAGACGCCAAGTGTCCATGAACACTGAAGCTTTCTTT.

A few counts support this clonotype. The rearrangement joins TRBV6-5 to TRBJ1-1, with D perhaps TRBD1 (6 bases). Germline values: CDR1 MNHEY, CDR2 SVGAGI. V lost 5 bases and J lost 3, with 13 bases in between. This CDR3 contains 14 residues. The CDR3 DNA follows: TGTGCCAGCAGTCCCCCCGGGACACACACTGAAGCTTTCTTT. Its translation is CASSPPGTHTEAFF.

This clonotype was seen many times. The chain links TRBV20-1 to TRBJ2-1; 7 bases fit TRBD2. The CDR3 consists of 14 residues. The J segment lost 9 bases and the V segment lost 4 bases, leaving 12 bases of the junction unmatched. Germline V gene sequence: CDR1 DFQATT, CDR2 SNEGSKA (reference sequence). CDR3 sequence (DNA): TGCAGTGCTACGGGAGGCTTTCCGGGCAGTGAGCAGTTCTTC. Protein sequence: CSATGGFPGSEQFF.

This clonotype was counted between two and nine times. The chain carries TRBV20-1 and TRBJ1-2, with TRBD1 as a possible D gene (5 bases). Germline V lookup: CDR1 DFQATT, CDR2 SNEGSKA (reference sequence). V was pared by 0 bases and J by 2 bases, with 10 bases between. The CDR3 loop spans 14 amino acids. The DNA of the CDR3 is TGCAGTGCTAGAGAACTGGGGGAGAACTATGGCTACACCTTC. It yields the protein CSARELGENYGYTF.

This chain joins TRBV27 and TRBJ2-3, with D maybe TRBD2 (7 bases). V lost 2 bases and J 4 bases, leaving 13 bases between the germline ends. The germline CDR1 and CDR2 sequences are MNHEY and SMNVEV (reference sequence). CDR3 length: 15 amino acids. CDR3 DNA: TGTGCCAGCAGTTTAATGGGGGGGGGCTCAGATACGCAGTATTTT. Protein: CASSLMGGGSDTQYF.

This CDR3 reads CASSLFGGMGTEAFF. The DNA of the CDR3 is TGTGCCAGCAGTTTATTCGGAGGGATGGGGACTGAAGCTTTCTTT. The chain employs TRBV27 and TRBJ1-1, with unresolved D. Trimming cost V 1 base and J 5 bases, with 14 bases left between them. Germline V gene lookup returns CDR1 MNHEY and CDR2 SMNVEV (reference sequence). CDR3 length: 15 residues.

The chain has TRBV5-1 and TRBJ2-2, with D perhaps given as TRBD1 or TRBD2 (5 bases each). Germline CDR1 is SGHRS and CDR2 is YFSETQ. V was clipped by 7 bases and J by 6 bases, with 13 bases between them. The CDR3 is 13 residues long. CDR3 sequence (DNA): TGCGCCAGCGGGACCGTCCCCGCCGGGGAGCTGTTTTTT. Amino acids: CASGTVPAGELFF.

The J gene is TRBJ2-2, the V gene TRBV19, with D perhaps TRBD1 or TRBD2 (5 bases each). Germline CDR1 is LNHDA and CDR2 is SQIVND (reference sequence). Trimming stripped 6 bases from V and 6 bases from J, with 14 bases between. This CDR3 contains 14 residues. CDR3 coding DNA: TGTGCCAGTAGCCGGGGCTTTAGGGCCGGGGAGCTGTTTTTT. Its protein product is CASSRGFRAGELFF.

Ten or more counts support this clonotype. J is TRBJ2-7 and V is TRBV2, with D perhaps TRBD1 or TRBD2 (6 bases each). Germline V gene data show CDR1 as SNHLY and CDR2 as FYNNEI. Trimming pared 3 bases from V and 10 bases from J, leaving 13 bases between. The CDR3 is 12 residues long. This CDR3 reads CASSDHREVQYF. The CDR3 DNA follows: TGTGCCAGCAGTGACCACAGGGAGGTCCAGTACTTC.

In its sample, this clonotype was seen a few times. The chain is built from TRBV30 and TRBJ2-1, with 11 nucleotides matching TRBD2. J gave up 9 bases and V 1 base, and 2 bases lay outside the gene matches. The length of the CDR3 is 13 residues. Germline-derived CDR1 and CDR2 are GTSNPN and SVGIG (reference sequence). CDR3 amino acids: CAWSGGLAGEQFF. The CDR3 nucleotides are TGTGCCTGGAGTGGAGGACTAGCGGGTGAGCAGTTCTTC.

The chain uses TRBV28 and TRBJ2-2; no firm D call. The CDR3 spans 12 residues. The germline gives CDR1 MDHEN, CDR2 SYDVKM. V lost 4 bases and J lost 7, with 7 bases in between. The CDR3 coding sequence is TGTGCCAGCAGTTCCCCCTGCGGGGAGCTGTTTTTT. This translates into CASSSPCGELFF.

The chain couples TRBV5-4 to TRBJ2-4, with 7 bases identical to TRBD1. This CDR3 is 14 amino acids long. CDR1 and CDR2 from the germline V gene are SGHNT and YYREEE (reference sequence). With 4 bases clipped from V and 3 bases from J, the junction kept 4 bases outside the gene matches. Written as DNA, the CDR3 is TGTGCCAGCAGCATTACAGGGGACAAAAACATTCAGTACTTC. This encodes CASSITGDKNIQYF.

This chain uses TRBV5-1 with TRBJ1-5; no clear D. This CDR3 region has 14 residues. Germline loops: CDR1 SGHRS, CDR2 YFSETQ. Between the trimmed V and J ends, which lost 4 bases and 6 bases, there was a span of 14 bases. CDR3 DNA: TGCGCCAGCAGCCCAGATAGGGTGGGTCAGCCCCAGCATTTT. Amino acids: CASSPDRVGQPQHF.

V and J are TRBV18 and TRBJ1-1, with D perhaps matching TRBD1 (6 bases). The CDR3 length is 12 residues. Trimming removed 3 bases at V and 9 bases at J, with 11 bases between. Germline V CDR1 and CDR2: KGHSH, LQKENI. CDR3 nucleotides: TGTGCCAGCTCACCTGAGACAGGACAAGCTTTCTTT. It yields the protein CASSPETGQAFF. Full variable domain (missing parts from reference TRBV18 and TRBJ1-1): NAGVMQNPRHLVRRRGQEARLRCSPMKGHSHVYWYRQLPEEGLKFMVYLQKENIIDESGMPKERFSAEFPKEGPSILRIQQVVRGDSAAYFCASSPETGQAFFGQGTRLTVV.

This clonotype was seen ten or more times. V gene TRBV6-5 combines with J gene TRBJ2-7; D unclear. Germline values: CDR1 MNHEY, CDR2 SVGAGI. The CDR3 has 12 amino acids. With 6 bases removed from V and 4 bases from J, the gap between germline ends came to 10 bases. Written as DNA, the CDR3 is TGTGCCAGCAGCACGACCCCTTACGAGCAGTACTTC. Translation: CASSTTPYEQYF.

V usage is TRBV29-1 and J usage is TRBJ1-2; unclear D gene. With 3 bases removed from V and 2 bases from J, the gap between germline ends came to 16 bases. The CDR3 length is 15 residues. Germline CDR1 and CDR2: SQVTM and ANQGSEA. The CDR3 region is CSVDEPTVTNYGYTF. In DNA, the CDR3 is TGCAGCGTTGATGAACCGACGGTAACAAACTATGGCTACACCTTC. Full variable domain (rest looked up from reference TRBV29-1 and TRBJ1-2): SAVISQKPSRDICQRGTSLTIQCQVDSQVTMMFWYRQQPGQSLTLIATANQGSEATYESGFVIDKFPISRPNLTFSTLTVSNMSPEDSSIYLCSVDEPTVTNYGYTFGSGTRLTVV.

The chain joins TRBV29-1 to TRBJ2-5, with D perhaps TRBD1 (5 bases). This CDR3 region has 13 residues. V was trimmed by 3 bases and J by 4 bases, leaving 12 bases between them. CDR1 SQVTM and CDR2 ANQGSEA come from the germline V gene. The CDR3 DNA reads TGCAGCGTTGAGGGGCAGGTGGGAGAGACCCAGTACTTC. Encoded protein: CSVEGQVGETQYF.

The sample holds many counts of this clonotype. Sequence at one end of the junction differs from germline and may be a read error. This chain links TRBV5-1 with TRBJ2-5, with D tentatively TRBD1 (6 bases). The CDR3 covers 14 residues. Germline CDR1 is SGHRS and CDR2 is YFSETQ. CDR3 coding DNA: TGTGCCAGCAGCTTAGGCCGAGGACAGGAGACCCAGTACTTC. Residues: CASSLGRGQETQYF.

This clonotype appeared many times. The chain has TRBV29-1 and TRBJ2-7; 8 bases map to TRBD1. V trimming: 4 bases; J trimming: 3 bases; junction bases outside the gene matches: 8. Germline lookup yields CDR1 SQVTM and CDR2 ANQGSEA. CDR3 length equals 14 residues. For the CDR3, the DNA is TGCAGCGTTGTCGGGGACAGGTCATACTACGAGCAGTACTTC. Protein product: CSVVGDRSYYEQYF.

This clonotype was seen more than once but under ten times. This chain connects TRBV20-1 to TRBJ2-3; 9 bases line up with TRBD2. CDR3 length: 13 residues. V shed 3 bases, J shed 4 bases, and the junction held 2 bases outside the gene matches. In germline, CDR1 is DFQATT, CDR2 SNEGSKA (reference sequence). The CDR3 sequence is CSARAGGSDTQYF. The DNA for the CDR3 is TGCAGTGCTAGGGCGGGGGGGTCAGATACGCAGTATTTT.

The rearrangement links TRBV5-1 to TRBJ2-1; 13 bases map to TRBD2. After removal of 0 bases from V and 7 bases from J, the junction contained 1 base not matched to a gene. CDR3 length equals 15 residues. Germline V lookup: CDR1 SGHRS, CDR2 YFSETQ. CDR3 protein: CASSLAGLAGNEQFF. DNA of the CDR3: TGCGCCAGCAGCTTGGCGGGACTAGCGGGAAATGAGCAGTTCTTC.

The chain links TRBV4-3 to TRBJ2-7, with 7 positions matching TRBD1. The junction had 4 bases not matched to a gene; V was cut back by 0 bases and J by 2 bases. The CDR3 runs 15 residues. Germline values: CDR1 LGHNA, CDR2 YSLEER. The CDR3 DNA reads as TGCGCCAGCAGCCAAGAATCGGACAGGACCTACGAGCAGTACTTC. Encoded protein: CASSQESDRTYEQYF.

The chain combines TRBV5-1 with TRBJ1-1; 7 bases map to TRBD1. Trimming removed 4 bases from V and 2 bases from J; junction bases left unmatched: 8. Germline V gene data show CDR1 as SGHRS and CDR2 as YFSETQ. The CDR3 loop spans 15 amino acids. The CDR3 loop reads CASSTEGAFNTEAFF. In DNA, the CDR3 is TGCGCCAGCAGCACGGAGGGGGCGTTTAACACTGAAGCTTTCTTT.